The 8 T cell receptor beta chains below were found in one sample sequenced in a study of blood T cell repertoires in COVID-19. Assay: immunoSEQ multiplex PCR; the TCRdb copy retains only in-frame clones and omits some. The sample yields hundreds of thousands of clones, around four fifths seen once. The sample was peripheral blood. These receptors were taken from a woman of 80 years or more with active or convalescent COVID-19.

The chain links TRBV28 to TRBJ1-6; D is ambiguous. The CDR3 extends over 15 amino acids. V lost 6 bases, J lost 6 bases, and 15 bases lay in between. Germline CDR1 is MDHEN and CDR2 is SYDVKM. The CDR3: CASSAAGISNSPLHF. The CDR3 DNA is TGTGCCAGCAGCGCCGCAGGTATTAGTAATTCACCCCTCCACTTT.

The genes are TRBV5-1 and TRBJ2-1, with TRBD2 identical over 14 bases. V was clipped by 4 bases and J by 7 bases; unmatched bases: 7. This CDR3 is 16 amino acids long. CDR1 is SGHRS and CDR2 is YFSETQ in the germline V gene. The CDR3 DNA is TGCGCCAGCAGCCCGGGCGGACTAGCGGGAGGTAATGAGCAGTTCTTC. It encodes CASSPGGLAGGNEQFF.

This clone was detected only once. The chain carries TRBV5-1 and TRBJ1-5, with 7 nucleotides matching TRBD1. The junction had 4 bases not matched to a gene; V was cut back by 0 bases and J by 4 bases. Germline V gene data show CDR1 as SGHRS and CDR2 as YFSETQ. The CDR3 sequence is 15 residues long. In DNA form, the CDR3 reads TGCGCCAGCAGCTTGGCTGGGGACAGTAATCAGCCCCAGCATTTT. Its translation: CASSLAGDSNQPQHF.

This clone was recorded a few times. DNA for the CDR3: TGTGCCAGTAGTATTCAGCGGAACACTGAAGCTTTCTTT. Amino acids: CASSIQRNTEAFF. The chain combines TRBV19 with TRBJ1-1, with D unclear. The CDR3 length is 13 residues. With 3 bases removed from V and 1 base from J, the gap between germline ends came to 6 bases. The germline gives CDR1 LNHDA, CDR2 SQIVND (reference sequence).

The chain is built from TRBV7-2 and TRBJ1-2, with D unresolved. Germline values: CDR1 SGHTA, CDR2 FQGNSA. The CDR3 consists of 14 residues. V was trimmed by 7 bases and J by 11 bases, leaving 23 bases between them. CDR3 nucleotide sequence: TGTGCCAGCACCCCACGGGAAGGCCACACCTTTTACACCTTC. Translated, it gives CASTPREGHTFYTF. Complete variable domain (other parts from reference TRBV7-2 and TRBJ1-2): GAGVSQSPSNKVTEKGKDVELRCDPISGHTALYWYRQSLGQGLEFLIYFQGNSAPDKSGLPSDRFSAERTGGSVSTLTIQRTQQEDSAVYLCASTPREGHTFYTFGSGTRLTVV.

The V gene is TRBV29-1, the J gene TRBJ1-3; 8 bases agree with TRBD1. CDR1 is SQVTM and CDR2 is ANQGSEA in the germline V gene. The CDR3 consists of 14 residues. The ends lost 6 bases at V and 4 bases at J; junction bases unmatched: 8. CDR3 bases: TGCAGCGTGCTCTGGAGGACAGGGGGAAACACCATATATTTT. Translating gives CSVLWRTGGNTIYF. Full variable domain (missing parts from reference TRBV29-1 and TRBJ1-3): SAVISQKPSRDICQRGTSLTIQCQVDSQVTMMFWYRQQPGQSLTLIATANQGSEATYESGFVIDKFPISRPNLTFSTLTVSNMSPEDSSIYLCSVLWRTGGNTIYFGEGSWLTVV.

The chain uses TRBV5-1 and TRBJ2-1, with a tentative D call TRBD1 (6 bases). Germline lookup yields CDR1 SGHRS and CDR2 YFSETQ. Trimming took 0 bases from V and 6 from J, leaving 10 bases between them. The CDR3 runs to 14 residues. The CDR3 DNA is TGCGCCAGCAGCTTGGTGTTAGGGGGCAATGAGCAGTTCTTC. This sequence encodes CASSLVLGGNEQFF. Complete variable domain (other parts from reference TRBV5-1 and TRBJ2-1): KAGVTQTPRYLIKTRGQQVTLSCSPISGHRSVSWYQQTPGQGLQFLFEYFSETQRNKGNFPGRFSGRQFSNSRSEMNVSTLELGDSALYLCASSLVLGGNEQFFGPGTRLTVL.

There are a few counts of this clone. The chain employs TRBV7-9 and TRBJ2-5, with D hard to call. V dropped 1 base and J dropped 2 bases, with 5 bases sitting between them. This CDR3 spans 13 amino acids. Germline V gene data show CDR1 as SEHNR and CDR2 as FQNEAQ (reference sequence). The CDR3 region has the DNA TGTGCCAGCAGCTTAGAAGCTCAAGAGACCCAGTACTTC. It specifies CASSLEAQETQYF.